What follows are 19 T cell receptor beta chains derived from one specimen sequenced in a study of cytomegalovirus exposure and HLA in healthy donors. Sequenced by immunoSEQ multiplex PCR; TCRdb stores in-frame clones only, minus some. The table records around 61,000 clones, 90% to 95% of them present only once. Sequencing used PBMCs. The receptor source for this set is a man between 18 and 29 years old in good health and CMV-seropositive.

J is TRBJ1-1 and V is TRBV9; TRBD1 might be the D (6 bases). The CDR3 spans 14 residues. V lost 4 bases and J 3 bases, leaving 13 bases between the germline ends. Germline assignment: CDR1 SGDLS and CDR2 YYNGEE. The CDR3 DNA is TGTGCCAGCAGCACATACAGGGCGGACACTGAAGCTTTCTTT. Its protein product is CASSTYRADTEAFF. The full variable domain, with the rest looked up from reference TRBV9 and TRBJ1-1, is DSGVTQTPKHLITATGQRVTLRCSPRSGDLSVYWYQQSLDQGLQFLIQYYNGEERAKGNILERFSAQQFPDLHSELNLSSLELGDSALYFCASSTYRADTEAFFGQGTRLTVV.

In this sample, this clone is medium-sized. The V call is TRBV15, the J call TRBJ1-2; 9 bases agree with TRBD1. The J segment lost 8 bases and the V segment lost 3 bases, leaving 7 bases of the junction unmatched. Germline lookup yields CDR1 LNHNV and CDR2 YYDKDF (reference sequence). The length of the CDR3 is 14 residues. Written as DNA, the CDR3 is TGTGCCACCAGCAGGGCCACAGGGGGCTGGGGCTACACCTTC. This translates into CATSRATGGWGYTF. Full variable domain (missing parts from reference TRBV15 and TRBJ1-2): DAMVIQNPRYQVTQFGKPVTLSCSQTLNHNVMYWYQQKSSQAPKLLFHYYDKDFNNEADTPDNFQSRRPNTSFCFLDIRSPGLGDTAMYLCATSRATGGWGYTFGSGTRLTVV.

This chain links TRBV5-5 with TRBJ2-1; TRBD1 might be the D (6 bases). CDR3 length equals 16 residues. Germline V gene lookup returns CDR1 SGHKS and CDR2 YYEKEE (reference sequence). Between the trimmed V and J ends, which lost 5 bases and 4 bases, there was a span of 19 bases. CDR3 residues: CASSSTRQAPYNEQFF. In DNA form, the CDR3 reads TGTGCCAGCAGTTCTACTCGACAGGCGCCGTACAATGAGCAGTTCTTC.

The chain combines TRBV19 with TRBJ2-1; no firm D call. The germline V gene encodes CDR1 LNHDA and CDR2 SQIVND (reference sequence). The CDR3 spans 11 residues. V was cut by 5 bases and J by 12 bases, with 11 bases left in between. CDR3 in amino acids: CASSSIYRQFF. CDR3 bases: TGTGCCAGTAGTTCGATCTACCGGCAGTTCTTC.

This clone was observed once. The CDR3 nucleotides are TGTGCCAGCAGCTTAGTTGGTGACACCTATGGCTACACCTTC. Amino acids: CASSLVGDTYGYTF. The chain has TRBV7-9 and TRBJ1-2; D not certain. V shed 1 base and J shed 4 bases, with 10 bases lying between them. Germline CDR1 reads SEHNR; CDR2 reads FQNEAQ (reference sequence). CDR3 size: 14 residues.

This chain connects TRBV19 to TRBJ2-7; 9 bases are a match to TRBD1. V trimming: 3 bases; J trimming: 2 bases; junction bases outside the gene matches: 8. The CDR3 sequence is 16 residues long. CDR1 and CDR2 (germline): LNHDA, SQIVND (reference sequence). The CDR3 protein is CASSILPGQGTYEQYF. The CDR3, as DNA: TGTGCCAGTAGTATCCTACCGGGACAGGGAACCTACGAGCAGTACTTC.

J is TRBJ2-7 and V is TRBV11-1; TRBD2 matches at 12 bases. CDR1 and CDR2 (germline): SGHAT, FQDESV (reference sequence). After removal of 5 bases from V and 6 bases from J, the junction contained 8 bases not matched to a gene. The CDR3 covers 15 residues. Here the CDR3 DNA reads TGTGCCAGCAGCCTCCTAGCGGGAGGGCCGGCCGAGCAGTACTTC. It codes for CASSLLAGGPAEQYF. Complete variable domain (other parts from reference TRBV11-1 and TRBJ2-7): EAEVAQSPRYKITEKSQAVAFWCDPISGHATLYWYRQILGQGPELLVQFQDESVVDDSQLPKDRFSAERLKGVDSTLKIQPAELGDSAMYLCASSLLAGGPAEQYFGPGTRLTVT.

V gene TRBV27 combines with J gene TRBJ2-7, with 9 bases lining up with TRBD2. The germline CDR1 and CDR2 sequences are MNHEY and SMNVEV (reference sequence). Unmatched junction bases numbered 9, after V lost 6 bases and J lost 3 bases. The CDR3 has 15 amino acids. For the CDR3, the DNA is TGTGCCAGCAGCTCCCCGCTAGCGGGGATCTACGAGCAGTACTTC. As protein: CASSSPLAGIYEQYF.

V is TRBV28 and J is TRBJ1-5; 10 bases map to TRBD1. The V and J ends lost 4 bases and 7 bases, in that order; junction bases with no gene match: 7. The germline V gene has CDR1 MDHEN and CDR2 SYDVKM. The CDR3 runs 15 residues. CDR3 DNA sequence: TGTGCCAGCAGTTCCTCCGGGACAGGGGCCCAGCCCCAGCATTTT. It encodes CASSSSGTGAQPQHF.

The chain couples TRBV6-1 to TRBJ2-7, with 9 bases matching TRBD1. J was trimmed by 8 bases and V by 4 bases; bases with no gene match: 15. CDR3 length: 16 residues. CDR1 is MNHNS and CDR2 is SASEGT in the germline V gene. The CDR3 here is CASSGGFRDREDKQYF. The DNA for the CDR3 is TGTGCCAGCAGTGGGGGTTTCCGGGACAGGGAGGACAAGCAGTACTTC.

The rearrangement uses TRBV10-1 and TRBJ2-2, with 9 bases fitting TRBD2. The V segment lost 2 bases and the J segment 6 bases; nucleotides outside the gene matches: 4. This CDR3 is 15 amino acids long. Germline V gene data show CDR1 as WNHNN and CDR2 as SYGVQD (reference sequence). Here the CDR3 reads CASSEGGRAPGELFF. CDR3 DNA sequence: TGCGCCAGCAGTGAGGGCGGGAGGGCCCCCGGGGAGCTGTTTTTT.

The rearrangement joins TRBV19 to TRBJ2-1; the D is unclear. Germline V CDR1 and CDR2: LNHDA, SQIVND (reference sequence). V lost 1 base to trimming and J lost 8 bases, with 12 bases between them. The CDR3 extends over 14 amino acids. CDR3 in DNA: TGTGCCAGTAGTATAGTACACCCCCCCGATGAGCAGTTCTTC. The encoded protein is CASSIVHPPDEQFF. Variable domain in full (rest from reference TRBV19 and TRBJ2-1): DGGITQSPKYLFRKEGQNVTLSCEQNLNHDAMYWYRQDPGQGLRLIYYSQIVNDFQKGDIAEGYSVSREKKESFPLTVTSAQKNPTAFYLCASSIVHPPDEQFFGPGTRLTVL.

The CDR3 sequence: CASSQDLDSEQYF. The DNA for the CDR3 is TGTGCCAGCAGCCAAGATCTAGACTCCGAGCAGTACTTC. V is TRBV4-2 and J is TRBJ2-7; no clear D. Germline CDR1 and CDR2: LGHNA and YNFKEQ. Deletions cut 0 bases from V and 6 bases from J, with 9 bases between. There are 13 residues in the CDR3.

The rearrangement uses TRBV11-3 and TRBJ2-3, with TRBD2 matching 14 bases. Looked up from germline, CDR1 is SGHNT and CDR2 is YENEEA. J lost 4 bases, V lost 4 bases, and 16 bases had no gene match. This CDR3 has 20 amino acids. In DNA, the CDR3 is TGTGCCAGCAGCTCCTCCTCCCCGGGACTAGCGGGAGCCGGGGCAGATACGCAGTATTTT. Its protein is CASSSSSPGLAGAGADTQYF.

The chain employs TRBV2 and TRBJ2-7; 9 bases are a match to TRBD1. This CDR3 is 16 amino acids long. CDR1 and CDR2 (germline): SNHLY, FYNNEI. Unmatched junction bases numbered 10, after V lost 6 bases and J lost 1 base. Here the CDR3 reads CASSPTGGLYSYEQYF. The CDR3, as DNA: TGTGCCAGCAGCCCTACAGGGGGCCTTTATTCCTACGAGCAGTACTTC.

This clone is a singleton in its sample. The rearrangement links TRBV11-2 to TRBJ1-2, with TRBD1 identical over 7 bases. Trimming at V came to 2 bases and at J to 4 bases, leaving 13 bases not matched to a gene. The CDR3 consists of 17 residues. CDR1 SGHAT and CDR2 FQNNGV come from the germline V gene. CDR3 loop: CASSLQDRAQGSYGYTF. CDR3 bases: TGTGCCAGCAGCTTACAAGACAGGGCCCAGGGGAGCTATGGCTACACCTTC.

V is TRBV10-1 and J is TRBJ2-7; TRBD2 is a possible D gene (7 bases). Trimming took off 0 bases at V and 3 bases at J, with 15 bases between the two ends. The length of the CDR3 is 16 residues. Germline V gene lookup returns CDR1 WNHNN and CDR2 SYGVQD (reference sequence). The CDR3 sequence: CASSESGAGALYEQYF. In DNA form, the CDR3 reads TGCGCCAGCAGTGAGTCAGGGGCGGGGGCCCTCTACGAGCAGTACTTC.

Only one count was recorded for this clone. V gene TRBV15 combines with J gene TRBJ2-6; D is perhaps TRBD1 (5 bases). CDR1 and CDR2 (germline): LNHNV, YYDKDF (reference sequence). CDR3 length: 15 amino acids. V lost 2 bases and J 4 bases, leaving 9 bases between the germline ends. The CDR3 loop is CATSRQGTGANVLTF. Here the CDR3 DNA reads TGTGCCACCAGCAGACAGGGAACCGGGGCCAACGTCCTGACTTTC.

This clone was detected once. The V gene is TRBV5-1, the J gene TRBJ2-3, with 9 bases fitting TRBD1. With V trimmed by 4 bases and J by 1 base, 1 base remained unmatched. The germline V gene has CDR1 SGHRS and CDR2 YFSETQ. The CDR3 length is 14 residues. This CDR3 reads CASSGDRGTDTQYF. In DNA form, the CDR3 reads TGCGCCAGCAGCGGGGACAGGGGCACAGATACGCAGTATTTT.